This T cell receptor beta chain emerged from a study of T cells in women clearing cervical HPV infection. Study information: Controls were women whose single incident HPV16 infection cleared within 12 months without precancer or cancer. For cases, blood was sampled a median roughly 150 days after lesion detection, interquartile range roughly 85 to 220 days.

Germline V CDR1 and CDR2: SGHRS, YFSETQ. Germline trimming cut 5 bases from V and 5 bases from J; bases unmatched to any gene: 10. The CDR3 sequence is 16 residues long. For this clone: The CDR3 end is not reached by the read, which stops 3 residues before it; the germline J gene fills it in.

immunoSEQ multiplex PCR used an average of roughly 1,300 ng genomic DNA. Only in-frame clones appear in the TCRdb table, and some are missing; sequencing was by immunoSEQ multiplex PCR. Here the sample table reports roughly 42,000 clones. The clonotype was recovered from a woman between 18 and 75 years old with a cervical HPV16 infection that either progressed to CIN3+ or cleared (not recorded which). Input material: blood buffy coat. The V and J genes are TRBV5-1 and TRBJ2-2, with 9 bases that match TRBD1. CDR3: CASRETGTGTTGELFF. The sequenced CDR3 bases are TGCGCCAGCAGAGAAACCGGGACAGGGACGACCGGGGAG.